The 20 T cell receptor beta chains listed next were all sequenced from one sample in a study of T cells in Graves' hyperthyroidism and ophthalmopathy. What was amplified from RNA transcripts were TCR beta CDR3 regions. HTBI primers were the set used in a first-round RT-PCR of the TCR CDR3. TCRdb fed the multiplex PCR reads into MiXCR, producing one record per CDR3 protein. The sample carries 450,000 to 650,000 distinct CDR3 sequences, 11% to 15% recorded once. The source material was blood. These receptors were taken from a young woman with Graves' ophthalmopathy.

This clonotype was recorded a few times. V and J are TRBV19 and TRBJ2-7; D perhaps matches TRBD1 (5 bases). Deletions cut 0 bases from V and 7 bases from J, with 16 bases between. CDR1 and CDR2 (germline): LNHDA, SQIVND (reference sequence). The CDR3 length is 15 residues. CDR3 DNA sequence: TGTGCCAGTAGTATAGATCTCGCCAGGGTGGGGGAGCAGTACTTC. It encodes CASSIDLARVGEQYF.

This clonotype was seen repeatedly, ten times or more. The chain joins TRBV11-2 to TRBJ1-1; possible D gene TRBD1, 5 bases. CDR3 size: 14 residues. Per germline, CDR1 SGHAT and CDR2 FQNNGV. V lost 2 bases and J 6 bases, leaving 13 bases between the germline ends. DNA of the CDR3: TGTGCCAGCAGCTTAACCGGGGGAGCGGCTGAAGCTTTCTTT. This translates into CASSLTGGAAEAFF.

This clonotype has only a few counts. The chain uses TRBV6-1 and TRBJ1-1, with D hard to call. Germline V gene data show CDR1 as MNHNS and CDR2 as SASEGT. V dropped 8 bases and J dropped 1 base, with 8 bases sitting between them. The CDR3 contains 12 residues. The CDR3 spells CASGNWNTEAFF. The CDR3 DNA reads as TGTGCCAGCGGTAACTGGAACACTGAAGCTTTCTTT.

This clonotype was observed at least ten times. The CDR3 nucleotides read TGTGCCAGCAGTGAACGTTTCCACTTGAACACTGAAGCTTTCTTT. It codes for CASSERFHLNTEAFF. The gene calls are TRBV2 and TRBJ1-1; D unclear. Germline V gene data show CDR1 as SNHLY and CDR2 as FYNNEI. The V end lost 2 bases, the J end lost 0 bases, and 10 bases lay between the germline ends. The CDR3 loop spans 15 amino acids.

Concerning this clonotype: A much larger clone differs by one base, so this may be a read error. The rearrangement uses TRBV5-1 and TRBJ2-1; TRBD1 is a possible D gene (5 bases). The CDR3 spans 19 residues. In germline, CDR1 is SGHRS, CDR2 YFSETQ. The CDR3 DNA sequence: TGCGCCAGCAGCCCAGGGTCCAGCGCTGCTCCCAGCTCCTACAATGAGCAGCTCTTC. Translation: CASSPGSSAAPSSYNEQLF.

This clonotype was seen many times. The CDR3 reads CSVEVSSGRTYEQYF. The CDR3 DNA is TGCAGCGTTGAGGTGTCTAGCGGGAGGACCTACGAGCAGTACTTC. The gene calls are TRBV29-1 and TRBJ2-7; TRBD2 aligns across 11 bases. This CDR3 comprises 15 residues. CDR1 and CDR2 (germline): SQVTM, ANQGSEA. Losses at the gene ends were 3 bases for V and 2 bases for J; bases not matched to a gene: 6.

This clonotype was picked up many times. CDR3 bases: TGTGCCAGCAGCTTACGGACAGGCTCGTCACCCCTCCACTTT. Translated: CASSLRTGSSPLHF. The rearrangement joins TRBV3-1 to TRBJ1-6, with 7 bases lining up with TRBD1. The CDR3 runs 14 residues. V shed 5 bases, J shed 10 bases, and the junction held 8 bases outside the gene matches. Per the germline V gene, CDR1 is LGHDT and CDR2 is YNNKEL (reference sequence).

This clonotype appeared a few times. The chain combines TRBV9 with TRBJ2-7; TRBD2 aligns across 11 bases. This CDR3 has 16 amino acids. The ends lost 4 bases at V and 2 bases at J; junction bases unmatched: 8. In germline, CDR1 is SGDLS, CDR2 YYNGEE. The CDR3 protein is CASSPGGTSGTYEQYF. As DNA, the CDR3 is TGTGCCAGCAGCCCCGGCGGGACTAGCGGCACCTACGAGCAGTACTTC.

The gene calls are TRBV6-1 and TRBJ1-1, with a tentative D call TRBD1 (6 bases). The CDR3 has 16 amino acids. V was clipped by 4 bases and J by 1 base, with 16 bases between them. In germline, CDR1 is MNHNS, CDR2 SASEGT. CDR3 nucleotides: TGTGCCAGCAGTGGGGCGTCGGAGGGGGAGAACACTGAAGCTTTCTTT. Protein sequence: CASSGASEGENTEAFF.

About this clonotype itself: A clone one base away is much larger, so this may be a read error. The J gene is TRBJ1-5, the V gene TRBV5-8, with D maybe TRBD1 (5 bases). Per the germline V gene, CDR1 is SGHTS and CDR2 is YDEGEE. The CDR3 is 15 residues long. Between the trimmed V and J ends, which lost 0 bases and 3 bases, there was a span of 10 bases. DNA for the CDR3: TGTGCCAGCAGCTTGGGGACAAGGGTCAATCAGCCCCAGCATTTT. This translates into CASSLGTRVNQPQHF.

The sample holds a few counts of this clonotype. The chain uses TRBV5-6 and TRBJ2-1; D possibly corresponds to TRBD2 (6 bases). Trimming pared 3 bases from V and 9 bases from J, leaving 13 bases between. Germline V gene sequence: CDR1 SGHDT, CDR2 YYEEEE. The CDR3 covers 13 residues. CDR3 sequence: CASSSLDGSEQFF. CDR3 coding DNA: TGTGCCAGCAGCTCCCTTGACGGGAGTGAGCAGTTCTTC.

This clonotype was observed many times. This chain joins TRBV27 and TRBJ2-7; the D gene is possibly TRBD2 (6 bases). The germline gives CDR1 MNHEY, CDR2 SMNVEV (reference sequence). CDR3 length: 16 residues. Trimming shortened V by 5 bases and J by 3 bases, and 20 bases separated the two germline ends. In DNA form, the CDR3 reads TGTGCCAGCAGTCCTCAGCGAGGAGCGGAGGGCTACGAGCAGTACTTC. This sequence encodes CASSPQRGAEGYEQYF.

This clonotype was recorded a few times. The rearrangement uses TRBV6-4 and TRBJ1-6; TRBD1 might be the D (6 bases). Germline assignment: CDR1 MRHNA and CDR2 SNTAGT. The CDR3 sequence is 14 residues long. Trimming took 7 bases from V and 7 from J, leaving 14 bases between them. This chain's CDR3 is CASINRVDNSPLHF. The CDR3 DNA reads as TGTGCCAGCATAAACAGGGTCGACAATTCACCCCTCCACTTT.

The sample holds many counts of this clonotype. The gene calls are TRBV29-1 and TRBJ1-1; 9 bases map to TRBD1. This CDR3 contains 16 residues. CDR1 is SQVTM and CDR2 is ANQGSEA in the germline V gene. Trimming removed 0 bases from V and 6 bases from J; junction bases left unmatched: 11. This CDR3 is CSVEEPPGTGTSEAFF. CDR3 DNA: TGCAGCGTTGAAGAGCCACCCGGGACAGGGACTTCTGAAGCTTTCTTT.

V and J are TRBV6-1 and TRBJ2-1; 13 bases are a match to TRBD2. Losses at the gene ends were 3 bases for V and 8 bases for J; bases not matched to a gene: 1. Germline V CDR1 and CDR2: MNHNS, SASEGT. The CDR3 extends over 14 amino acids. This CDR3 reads CASSEGTSGDEQFF. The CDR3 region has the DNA TGTGCCAGCAGTGAGGGGACTAGCGGGGATGAGCAGTTCTTC.

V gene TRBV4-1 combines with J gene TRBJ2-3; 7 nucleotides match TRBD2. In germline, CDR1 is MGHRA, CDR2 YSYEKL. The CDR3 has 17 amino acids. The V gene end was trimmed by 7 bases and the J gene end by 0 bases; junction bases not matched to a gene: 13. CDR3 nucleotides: TGCGCCAGCACTCTCCGCGGGGAGGGGATTAGCACAGATACGCAGTATTTT. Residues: CASTLRGEGISTDTQYF.

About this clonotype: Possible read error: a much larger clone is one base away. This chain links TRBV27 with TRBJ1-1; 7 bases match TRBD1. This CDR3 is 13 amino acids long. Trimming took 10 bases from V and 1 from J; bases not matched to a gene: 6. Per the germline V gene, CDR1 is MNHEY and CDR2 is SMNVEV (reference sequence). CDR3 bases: TGTGCCAACGCCTACAGGGGGAACACTGAAGCTTTCTTT. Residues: CANAYRGNTEAFF.

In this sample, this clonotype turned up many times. CDR3 in amino acids: CSAKTLETYEQYF. The CDR3 region has the DNA TGCAGTGCTAAGACACTGGAAACCTACGAGCAGTACTTC. J is TRBJ2-7 and V is TRBV20-1; D gene ambiguous. Germline V lookup: CDR1 DFQATT, CDR2 SNEGSKA (reference sequence). The CDR3 spans 13 residues. V was shortened by 4 bases and J by 2 bases, with 12 bases between the two germline ends.

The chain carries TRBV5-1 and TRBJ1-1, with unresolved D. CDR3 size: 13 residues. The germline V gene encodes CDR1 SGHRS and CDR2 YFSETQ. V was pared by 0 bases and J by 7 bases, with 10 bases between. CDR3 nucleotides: TGCGCCAGCAGCTTGGGTGGGATCAGTGAAGCTTTCTTT. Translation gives CASSLGGISEAFF.

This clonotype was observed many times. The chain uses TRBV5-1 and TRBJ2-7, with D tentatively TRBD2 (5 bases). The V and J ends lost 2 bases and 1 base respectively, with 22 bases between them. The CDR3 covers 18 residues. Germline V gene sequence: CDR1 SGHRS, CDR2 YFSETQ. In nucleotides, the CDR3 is TGCGCCAGCAGCTTCTTTTCACCCATAGGACTCCGATCCTACGAGCAGTACTTC. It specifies CASSFFSPIGLRSYEQYF.